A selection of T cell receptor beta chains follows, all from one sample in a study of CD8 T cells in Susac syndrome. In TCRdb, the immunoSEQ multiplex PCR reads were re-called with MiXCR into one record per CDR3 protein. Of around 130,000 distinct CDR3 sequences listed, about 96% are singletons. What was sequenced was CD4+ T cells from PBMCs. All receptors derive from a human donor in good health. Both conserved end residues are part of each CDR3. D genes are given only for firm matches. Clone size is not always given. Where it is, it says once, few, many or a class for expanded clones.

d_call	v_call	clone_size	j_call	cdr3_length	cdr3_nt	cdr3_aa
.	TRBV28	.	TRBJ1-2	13	TGTGCCAGCAGTTTAGCAGGGGCGTATGGCTACACCTTC	CASSLAGAYGYTF
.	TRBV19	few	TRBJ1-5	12	TGTGCCAGTAAGGTGAGGAATCAGCCCCAGCATTTT	CASKVRNQPQHF
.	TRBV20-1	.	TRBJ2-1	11	TGCAGTGCTAGAGGGACTATTCAGCAGTTCTTC	CSARGTIQQFF
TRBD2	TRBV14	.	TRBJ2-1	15	TGTGCCAGCAGCCAAAGTAGCGGGAGAGCCAATGAGCAGTTCTTC	CASSQSSGRANEQFF
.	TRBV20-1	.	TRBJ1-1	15	TGCAGTGCTAGAGATCAACAGGAGGGAATCACTGAAGCTTTCTTT	CSARDQQEGITEAFF
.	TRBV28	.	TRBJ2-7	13	TGTGCCAGCAGTCCATCCCCTCGGGGCGAGCAGTACTTC	CASSPSPRGEQYF
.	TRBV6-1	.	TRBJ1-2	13	TGTGCCAGCAGTGCCACAAGTAACTATGGCTACACCTTC	CASSATSNYGYTF
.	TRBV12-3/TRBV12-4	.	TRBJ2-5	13	TGTGCCAGCAGTTACCGAGGTGGGGAGACCCAGTACTTC	CASSYRGGETQYF
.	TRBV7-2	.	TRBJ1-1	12	TGTGCCAGCAGTGTAGGGGCGGTCGAAGCTTTCTTT	CASSVGAVEAFF
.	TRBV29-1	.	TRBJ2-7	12	TGCAGCGCTCGGGACGTAGCCTACGAGCAGTACTTC	CSARDVAYEQYF
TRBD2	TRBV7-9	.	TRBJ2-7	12	TGTGCCAGCAGCCTGACTAGCGGGAGACAGTACTTC	CASSLTSGRQYF
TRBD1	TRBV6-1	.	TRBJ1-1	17	TGTGCCAGCAGGGGACAGATGACAGGTCAAACGAACACTGAAGCTTTCTTT	CASRGQMTGQTNTEAFF
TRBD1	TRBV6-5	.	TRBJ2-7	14	TGTGCCAGCAATAAACAGGGGGCAACCTACGAGCAGTACTTC	CASNKQGATYEQYF
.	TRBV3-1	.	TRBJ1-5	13	TGTGCCAGCAGCCAATCCCCAATTCAGCCCCAGCATTTT	CASSQSPIQPQHF
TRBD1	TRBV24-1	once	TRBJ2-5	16	TGTGCCACCAGTGACCCCTCTGGACAGGGGCGAGAGACCCAGTACTTC	CATSDPSGQGRETQYF
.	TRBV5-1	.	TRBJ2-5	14	TGCGCCAGCAGCTTCAGCCGCTCGCGAGAGACCCAGTACTTC	CASSFSRSRETQYF
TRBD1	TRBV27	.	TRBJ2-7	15	TGTGCCAGCAGTTTAACCGGGACAGGGGGCTACGAGCAGTACTTC	CASSLTGTGGYEQYF
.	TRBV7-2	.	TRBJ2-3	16	TGTGCCAGCAGCCGACGGGGCGGGCCGAGCACAGATACGCAGTATTTT	CASSRRGGPSTDTQYF
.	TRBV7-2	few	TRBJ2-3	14	TGTGCCAGCAGCCCCGGGACTTCCACAGATACGCAGTATTTT	CASSPGTSTDTQYF
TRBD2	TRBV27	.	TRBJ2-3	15	TGTGCCACCCTCCGAGCGGGAGGGCCCCCAGATACGCAGTATTTT	CATLRAGGPPDTQYF
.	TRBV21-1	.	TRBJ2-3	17	TGTGCCAGCAGCACCCAGCGGGACAGGGGGTGGAAGGATACGCAGTATTTT	CASSTQRDRGWKDTQYF
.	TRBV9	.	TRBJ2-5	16	TGTGCCAGCAGCGTAGTAGGTTCTACCTCCCGCGAGACCCAGTACTTC	CASSVVGSTSRETQYF
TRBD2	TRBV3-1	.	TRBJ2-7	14	TGTGCCAGCAGTCGTAGCGGGAGAGGAGGGGAGCAGTACTTC	CASSRSGRGGEQYF
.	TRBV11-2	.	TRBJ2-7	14	TGTGCCAGCAGCTTCCAGCTACGAGCCTACGAGCAGTACTTC	CASSFQLRAYEQYF
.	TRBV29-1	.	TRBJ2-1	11	TGCAGCCTGGGTATTCGCGGCGAGCAGTTCTTC	CSLGIRGEQFF
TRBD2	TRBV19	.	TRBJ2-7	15	TGTGCCAGTAGTATACTAGCGGGAGCAGGATACGAGCAGTACTTC	CASSILAGAGYEQYF
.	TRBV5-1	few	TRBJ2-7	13	TGTGCCAGCAGTTTGGGGGAAGGCTACGAGCAGTACTTC	CASSLGEGYEQYF
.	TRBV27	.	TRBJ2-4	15	TGTGCCAGCAGTAACTCACTAGCAACCAAAAACATTCAGTACTTC	CASSNSLATKNIQYF
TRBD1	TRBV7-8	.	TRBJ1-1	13	TGTGCCAGCAGCCGACCCGGGACAGGGAGAACTTTCTTT	CASSRPGTGRTFF
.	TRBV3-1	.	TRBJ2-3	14	TGTGCCAGCAGCCAAGCATTCGAGTCTTATACGCAGTATTTT	CASSQAFESYTQYF
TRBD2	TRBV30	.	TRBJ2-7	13	TGTGCCTGGAGTATCGGACTAGCTTTCGAGCAGTACTTC	CAWSIGLAFEQYF
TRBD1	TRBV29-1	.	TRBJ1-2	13	TGCAGCGTTGAAGGGACAGGGGTCTATGGCTACACCTTC	CSVEGTGVYGYTF
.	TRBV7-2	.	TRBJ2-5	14	TGTGCCAGCAGCAGTCGGGTAGAATTAGGGACCCAGTACTTC	CASSSRVELGTQYF
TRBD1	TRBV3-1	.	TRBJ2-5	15	TGTGCCAGCAGCCAAGATCAGGGGGTAAGAGAGACCCAGTACTTC	CASSQDQGVRETQYF
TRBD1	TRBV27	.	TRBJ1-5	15	TGTGCCAGCAGTTTAGGGACAGATAGCAATCAGCCCCAGCATTTT	CASSLGTDSNQPQHF
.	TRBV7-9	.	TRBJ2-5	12	TGTGCCAGCAGCTCAAACCAAGAGACCCAGTACTTC	CASSSNQETQYF
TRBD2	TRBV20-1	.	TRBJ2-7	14	TGCAGTGCGCAGCGGGAGGGTCCATTTTACGAGCAGTACTTC	CSAQREGPFYEQYF
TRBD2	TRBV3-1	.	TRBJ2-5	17	TGTGCCAGTTCCGGGACTAGCGGGAGTATCTTAGGGGAGACCCAGTACTTC	CASSGTSGSILGETQYF
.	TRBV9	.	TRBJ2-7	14	TGTGCCAGCAGCGTAGAACAGGGACCCTACGAGCAGTACTTC	CASSVEQGPYEQYF
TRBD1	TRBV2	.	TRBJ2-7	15	TGTGCCAGCAGAACGGGACAGAACTTCGCCTACGAGCAGTACTTC	CASRTGQNFAYEQYF
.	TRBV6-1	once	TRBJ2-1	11	TGTGCCAGCACGGAGGTGTATGAGCAGTTCTTC	CASTEVYEQFF